This T cell receptor (beta chain) was captured in a study of CXCR3-negative and CXCR3-positive naive CD8 T cells. Study-wide background: A total of 150 million or so TRB reads was generated, with about 1.5 +/- 0.3 million per library. Findings and limits, study-wide: TRBV-TRBJ usage was similar across naive CXCR3 subsets but distinct in memory cells. Comparison of naive subsets found surface CD5 to be comparable, and TCR strength was inferred on the basis of TRB CDR3 properties. Memory CD8+ cells showed much lower diversity, while both naive subsets were comparably high.

The CDR3 has 13 residues. On this clonotype: Its matching antigen is unknown.

TRB cDNA libraries were made by UMI-labeled 5' RACE. TCRdb re-called the 5' RACE reads; one entry per CDR3 protein, DNA not given. The sample includes about 43,000 distinct CDR3 sequences. The clonotype comes from a human donor in good health. Some clones in this sample may be carry-over from other donors' samples. The rearrangement joins TRBV21-1 to TRBJ1-5; TCRdb calls TRBD1, which cannot be checked without DNA. TRBV21-1 is a recognized pseudogene. Sequencing was performed on memory CD8+ T cells from blood. The CDR3 here is CASSEDRVRPQHF.